This T cell receptor beta chain was obtained from a study of CD8 T cell repertoires and HIV-1 epitope variants. TCRdb's table, derived via immunoSEQ multiplex PCR, lists solely in-frame clones and lacks some. Among thousands of clones listed, 70% were seen once. This clone was seen a handful of times. Its antigen is currently unknown. CDR3 length: 18 residues. After removal of 4 bases from V and 0 bases from J, the junction contained 12 bases not matched to a gene. CDR1 and CDR2 (germline): LNHDA, SQIVND (reference sequence). Sequencing input: cultured CD8+ T cells derived from PBMCs. The sequence was obtained from a male donor with HIV. V usage is TRBV19 and J usage is TRBJ2-7, with 10 bases aligning to TRBD2. CDR3 in DNA: TGTGCCAGTAGTACTCACGCTGGACTAGCGGAAAGCTCCTACGAGCAGTACTTC. This codes for CASSTHAGLAESSYEQYF.